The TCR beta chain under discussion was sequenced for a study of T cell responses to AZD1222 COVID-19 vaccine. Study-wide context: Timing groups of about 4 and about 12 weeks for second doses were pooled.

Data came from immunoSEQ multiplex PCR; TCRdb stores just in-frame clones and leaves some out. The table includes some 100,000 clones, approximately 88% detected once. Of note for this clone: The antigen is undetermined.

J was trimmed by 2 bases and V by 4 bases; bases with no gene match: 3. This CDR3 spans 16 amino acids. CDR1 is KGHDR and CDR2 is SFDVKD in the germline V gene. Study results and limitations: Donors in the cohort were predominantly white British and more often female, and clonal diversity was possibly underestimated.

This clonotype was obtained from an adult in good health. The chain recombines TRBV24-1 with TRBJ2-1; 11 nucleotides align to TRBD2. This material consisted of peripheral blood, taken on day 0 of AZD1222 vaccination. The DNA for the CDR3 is TGTGCCACCAGTGACGGACTAGCGGGCGCCTACAATGAGCAGTTCTTC. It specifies CATSDGLAGAYNEQFF.